This is a list of T cell receptor beta chains from one sample in a study of cytomegalovirus exposure and HLA in healthy donors. Assay: immunoSEQ multiplex PCR; the TCRdb copy retains only in-frame clones and omits some. Of 120,000 to 150,000 clones in the sample, about 75% were seen once. The sample consisted of PBMCs. These receptor sequences come from a male donor in good health and CMV-seronegative. The CDR3 runs from the conserved cysteine through the conserved F or W. D genes are given only for firm matches. A row's size may be missing; if present it is once, few, many or a size class.

length,size,V,J,D,CDR3,DNA
15,.,TRBV7-2,TRBJ2-5,.,CASSLVWVGGETQYF,TGTGCCAGCAGCTTAGTCTGGGTCGGAGGAGAGACCCAGTACTTC
17,.,TRBV4-1,TRBJ1-1,TRBD1,CASSRQTGAGMNTEAFF,TGCGCCAGCAGCCGTCAAACAGGGGCCGGTATGAACACTGAAGCTTTCTTT
17,.,TRBV6-4,TRBJ2-1,TRBD2,CASSPAGGVSSYNEQFF,TGTGCCAGCAGCCCTGCGGGGGGGGTTAGTTCCTACAATGAGCAGTTCTTC
16,.,TRBV7-2,TRBJ2-1,TRBD2,CASSPVTGLAGNEQFF,TGTGCCAGCAGCCCCGTTACGGGACTAGCGGGCAATGAGCAGTTCTTC
15,.,TRBV19,TRBJ1-1,TRBD1,CASSGMTGPNTEAFF,TGTGCCAGTAGTGGCATGACAGGGCCGAACACTGAAGCTTTCTTT
13,.,TRBV7-9,TRBJ1-1,.,CASSFRVNTEAFF,TGTGCCAGCAGCTTCAGGGTGAACACTGAAGCTTTCTTT
18,.,TRBV9,TRBJ1-5,.,CASSVGSGGGSDNQPQHF,TGTGCCAGCAGCGTAGGGAGCGGGGGAGGTTCCGACAATCAGCCCCAGCATTTT
17,once,TRBV7-2,TRBJ2-7,TRBD2,CASSPGGLAGLLHEQYF,TGTGCCAGCAGCCCCGGGGGACTAGCGGGATTGCTACACGAGCAGTACTTC
16,.,TRBV19,TRBJ2-2,TRBD1,CASSQPGQGGVGELFF,TGTGCCAGTAGCCAGCCGGGACAGGGGGGGGTCGGGGAGCTGTTTTTT
15,.,TRBV30,TRBJ2-1,TRBD2,CAWSPGGGGYNEQFF,TGTGCCTGGAGTCCCGGGGGGGGCGGATACAATGAGCAGTTCTTC
15,.,TRBV5-1,TRBJ1-2,TRBD1,CASSLDGQGNYGYTF,TGCGCCAGCAGCTTGGACGGACAGGGGAACTATGGCTACACCTTC
15,few,TRBV5-1,TRBJ2-7,TRBD1,CASSPGQAYSYEQYF,TGCGCCAGCAGCCCCGGACAGGCATACTCCTACGAGCAGTACTTC
15,.,TRBV5-1,TRBJ1-2,.,CASSLSTGRDYGYTF,TGCGCCAGCAGCTTGTCAACAGGCCGAGACTATGGCTACACCTTC
13,few,TRBV7-8,TRBJ2-5,.,CASSPPGWETQYF,TGTGCCAGCAGCCCCCCGGGGTGGGAGACCCAGTACTTC
14,once,TRBV6-5,TRBJ1-1,TRBD1,CASSPGQVTTEAFF,TGTGCCAGCTCTCCGGGACAGGTAACCACTGAAGCTTTCTTT
17,once,TRBV4-3,TRBJ2-2,TRBD2,CASSQEPGLAGPGELFF,TGCGCCAGCAGCCAAGAACCCGGACTAGCTGGGCCCGGGGAGCTGTTTTTT
11,.,TRBV7-2,TRBJ2-4,.,CASSLVYIQYF,TGTGCCAGCAGCTTAGTATACATTCAGTACTTC
13,few,TRBV7-3,TRBJ1-1,.,CASSLRANTEAFF,TGTGCCAGCAGCTTAAGAGCCAACACTGAAGCTTTCTTT
14,few,TRBV7-6,TRBJ2-1,.,CASSLGLASYEQFF,TGTGCCAGCAGCTTAGGGCTAGCCTCGTATGAGCAGTTCTTC
12,.,TRBV2,TRBJ1-1,.,CASSGIQGRAFF,TGTGCCAGCAGTGGGATTCAGGGGAGAGCTTTCTTT
14,.,TRBV6-5,TRBJ1-6,.,CASRGGRPHIRHHF,TGTGCCAGCAGGGGGGGACGGCCGCACATAAGACACCACTTT
15,.,TRBV2,TRBJ2-7,TRBD2,CASRAPGRADAEQYF,TGTGCCAGCCGAGCCCCTGGGAGGGCGGACGCCGAGCAGTACTTC
16,.,TRBV7-8,TRBJ1-1,.,CASSTRQPLKVTEAFF,TGTGCCAGCAGCACGAGACAGCCCCTTAAGGTCACTGAAGCTTTCTTT
13,.,TRBV19,TRBJ2-7,TRBD1,CASTSTGTYEQYF,TGTGCCAGTACCTCGACAGGGACCTACGAGCAGTACTTC
16,.,TRBV7-9,TRBJ1-2,TRBD1,CASSLGVGTGGNGYTF,TGTGCCAGCAGCTTAGGAGTCGGGACAGGGGGCAATGGCTACACCTTC
16,.,TRBV7-8,TRBJ2-1,.,CASSSLQGLRVDEQFF,TGTGCCAGCAGCTCCCTACAGGGCCTGCGCGTCGATGAGCAGTTCTTC
16,.,TRBV19,TRBJ1-3,.,CASRKSVATSGNTIYF,TGTGCCAGTAGAAAATCGGTCGCTACCTCTGGAAACACCATATATTTT
15,.,TRBV7-9,TRBJ1-1,.,CSSSSPSGTNTEAFF,TGTTCCAGCAGCTCTCCTTCCGGGACTAACACTGAAGCTTTCTTT
14,few,TRBV2,TRBJ1-4,TRBD1,CASIDRATNEKLFF,TGTGCCAGCATCGACAGGGCAACTAATGAAAAACTGTTTTTT